One sample yielded the 24 T cell receptor beta chains listed below, sequenced in a study of blood T cell repertoires in COVID-19. Libraries were prepared by immunoSEQ multiplex PCR; TCRdb keeps only in-frame clonotypes and omits some of them. The table includes more than 15,000 clones, approximately 90% detected once. Sample: peripheral blood. These TCRs come from a man between 60 and 75 years old with acute or convalescent COVID-19.

V is TRBV7-2 and J is TRBJ1-1; D gene ambiguous. The CDR3 is 13 residues long. The V end was cut by 1 base, the J end by 4 bases, with 7 bases between. The germline V gene has CDR1 SGHTA and CDR2 FQGNSA. The CDR3 loop reads CASSLVPSTEAFF. CDR3 in DNA: TGTGCCAGCAGCTTAGTTCCCAGCACTGAAGCTTTCTTT. Variable domain in full (rest from reference TRBV7-2 and TRBJ1-1): GAGVSQSPSNKVTEKGKDVELRCDPISGHTALYWYRQSLGQGLEFLIYFQGNSAPDKSGLPSDRFSAERTGGSVSTLTIQRTQQEDSAVYLCASSLVPSTEAFFGQGTRLTVV.

The chain employs TRBV4-1 and TRBJ1-4, with D unresolved. Trimming cost V 4 bases and J 5 bases, with 17 bases left between them. CDR1 and CDR2 (germline): MGHRA, YSYEKL. CDR3 length: 16 amino acids. This chain's CDR3 is CASSRAYEGGNEKLFF. The CDR3 DNA reads TGCGCCAGCAGCCGGGCTTACGAGGGAGGGAATGAAAAACTGTTTTTT.

The chain links TRBV28 to TRBJ1-4; TRBD1 might be the D (6 bases). Germline V lookup: CDR1 MDHEN, CDR2 SYDVKM. V was shortened by 3 bases and J by 0 bases, with 8 bases between the two germline ends. The CDR3 sequence is 15 residues long. CDR3 in DNA: TGTGCCAGCAGTTTGACAGGAGCAACTAATGAAAAACTGTTTTTT. This codes for CASSLTGATNEKLFF.

V usage is TRBV29-1 and J usage is TRBJ2-2, with TRBD1 as a possible D gene (6 bases). The CDR3 covers 16 residues. The germline CDR1 and CDR2 sequences are SQVTM and ANQGSEA. V lost 4 bases, J lost 0 bases, and 15 bases lay in between. The CDR3 bases are TGCAGCGTTGCCCTATGGGGGCCAGCGAACACCGGGGAGCTGTTTTTT. Its translation is CSVALWGPANTGELFF.

V and J are TRBV7-2 and TRBJ1-4, with unresolved D. Trimming took off 3 bases at V and 7 bases at J, with 15 bases between the two ends. The CDR3 runs to 15 residues. CDR1 is SGHTA and CDR2 is FQGNSA in the germline V gene. This chain's CDR3 is CASSLGGNDGEKLFF. The CDR3 bases are TGTGCCAGCAGCTTGGGCGGGAACGATGGTGAAAAACTGTTTTTT.

The chain couples TRBV18 to TRBJ2-6, with a weak D call TRBD1 (5 bases). Germline CDR1 KGHSH, CDR2 LQKENI. The V end lost 4 bases, the J end lost 0 bases, and 10 bases lay between the germline ends. The CDR3 is 16 residues long. CDR3 amino acids: CASSRDQGSGANVLTF. DNA of the CDR3: TGTGCCAGCTCACGCGATCAGGGCTCTGGGGCCAACGTCCTGACTTTC.

The chain is built from TRBV5-1 and TRBJ2-1, with 10 positions matching TRBD1. J was trimmed by 2 bases and V by 3 bases; bases with no gene match: 2. This CDR3 has 15 amino acids. CDR1 and CDR2 from the germline V gene are SGHRS and YFSETQ. The CDR3 spells CASSSGQGPYNEQFF. Here the CDR3 DNA reads TGCGCCAGCAGCTCGGGACAGGGGCCCTACAATGAGCAGTTCTTC. The complete variable domain, with remaining parts taken from reference TRBV5-1 and TRBJ2-1, reads KAGVTQTPRYLIKTRGQQVTLSCSPISGHRSVSWYQQTPGQGLQFLFEYFSETQRNKGNFPGRFSGRQFSNSRSEMNVSTLELGDSALYLCASSSGQGPYNEQFFGPGTRLTVL.

The chain carries TRBV20-1 and TRBJ2-1; 10 bases align to TRBD2. Per the germline V gene, CDR1 is DFQATT and CDR2 is SNEGSKA (reference sequence). The CDR3 extends over 15 amino acids. Trimming removed 3 bases from V and 3 bases from J; junction bases left unmatched: 5. The CDR3 reads CSASRAGGDYNEQFF. The CDR3, as DNA: TGCAGTGCTAGTCGAGCGGGAGGGGACTACAATGAGCAGTTCTTC.

This rearrangement joins TRBV7-3 to TRBJ2-1; 11 bases are shared with TRBD2. Germline V lookup: CDR1 SGHTA, CDR2 FQGTGA. The CDR3 loop spans 15 amino acids. V gave up 1 base and J gave up 9 bases; unmatched junction bases: 5. CDR3 nucleotides: TGTGCCAGCAGCTTAATAGCGGGAGGGCCTGTTGAGCAGTTCTTC. This sequence encodes CASSLIAGGPVEQFF.

The chain carries TRBV5-4 and TRBJ2-5, with TRBD1 identical over 9 bases. The CDR3 contains 13 residues. The germline V gene encodes CDR1 SGHNT and CDR2 YYREEE (reference sequence). J gave up 5 bases and V 4 bases, and 3 bases lay outside the gene matches. CDR3 loop: CASSRDRDETQYF. The CDR3 DNA reads TGTGCCAGCAGCCGGGACAGGGATGAGACCCAGTACTTC.

This chain joins TRBV6-5 and TRBJ2-7, with a tentative D call TRBD2 (6 bases). CDR1 and CDR2 from the germline V gene are MNHEY and SVGAGI. Between the trimmed V and J ends, which lost 6 bases and 2 bases, there was a span of 17 bases. This CDR3 is 15 amino acids long. As DNA, the CDR3 is TGTGCCAGCAGAAGAGGAGGGGACTTAACCTACGAGCAGTACTTC. Translated: CASRRGGDLTYEQYF.

The chain joins TRBV5-6 to TRBJ1-5; D is perhaps TRBD1 (5 bases). The CDR3 is 16 amino acids. Trimming pared 0 bases from V and 1 base from J, leaving 11 bases between. Germline CDR1 and CDR2: SGHDT and YYEEEE. CDR3 bases: TGTGCCAGCAGCTTGGCGGGGGGGAGGAGCAATCAGCCCCAGCATTTT. Its translation is CASSLAGGRSNQPQHF.

V is TRBV28 and J is TRBJ1-4; D remains ambiguous. The CDR3 contains 14 residues. V lost 3 bases and J 0 bases, leaving 5 bases between the germline ends. Germline V gene data show CDR1 as MDHEN and CDR2 as SYDVKM. In DNA, the CDR3 is TGTGCCAGCAGTTTTAGTGCAACTAATGAAAAACTGTTTTTT. This sequence encodes CASSFSATNEKLFF.

The gene calls are TRBV4-1 and TRBJ1-1; TRBD1 aligns across 10 bases. Germline V gene data show CDR1 as MGHRA and CDR2 as YSYEKL. CDR3 size: 16 residues. V gave up 1 base and J gave up 0 bases; unmatched junction bases: 2. DNA of the CDR3: TGCGCCAGCAGCCAAGCGGACAGGGGGGTGAACACTGAAGCTTTCTTT. This gives the protein CASSQADRGVNTEAFF.

V usage is TRBV7-3 and J usage is TRBJ2-7, with 10 bases matching TRBD2. J was trimmed by 5 bases and V by 3 bases; bases with no gene match: 7. The CDR3 consists of 15 residues. Germline CDR1 and CDR2: SGHTA and FQGTGA. Here the CDR3 DNA reads TGTGCCAGCAGCTTCTCTAGCGGGAGATTCAACGAGCAGTACTTC. This encodes CASSFSSGRFNEQYF.

This chain uses TRBV7-2 with TRBJ1-5; TRBD1 matches 8 bases. Germline V gene lookup returns CDR1 SGHTA and CDR2 FQGNSA. CDR3 length: 15 amino acids. The J segment lost 3 bases and the V segment lost 5 bases, leaving 6 bases of the junction unmatched. The CDR3 DNA is TGTGCCAGCAGCCCACAGGGGGGACTCAATCAGCCCCAGCATTTT. Translated, it gives CASSPQGGLNQPQHF.

This chain links TRBV28 with TRBJ2-1, with a possible D match to TRBD2 (7 bases). Germline V lookup: CDR1 MDHEN, CDR2 SYDVKM. This CDR3 contains 17 residues. Trimming stripped 4 bases from V and 4 bases from J, with 20 bases between. The CDR3 DNA sequence: TGTGCCAGCAGTTCCCTTAGGGGGAGGGGCACTTACAATGAGCAGTTCTTC. It codes for CASSSLRGRGTYNEQFF. Using reference TRBV28 and TRBJ2-1 for the parts outside the CDR3, the full variable domain is DVKVTQSSRYLVKRTGEKVFLECVQDMDHENMFWYRQDPGLGLRLIYFSYDVKMKEKGDIPEGYSVSREKKERFSLILESASTNQTSMYLCASSSLRGRGTYNEQFFGPGTRLTVL.

The chain uses TRBV6-1 and TRBJ1-2; D is undetermined. The V and J ends lost 6 bases and 2 bases respectively, with 4 bases between them. The germline gives CDR1 MNHNS, CDR2 SASEGT. The length of the CDR3 is 11 residues. This chain's CDR3 is CASRANYGYTF. The CDR3, as DNA: TGTGCCAGCAGGGCAAACTATGGCTACACCTTC.

Only one count was recorded for this clone. V and J are TRBV24-1 and TRBJ2-1; 7 bases fit TRBD1. V shed 8 bases and J 6 bases; nucleotides not matched to a gene: 9. The CDR3 consists of 14 residues. From germline, CDR1 is KGHDR and CDR2 SFDVKD. Written as DNA, the CDR3 is TGTGCCACCACGGGACAGCCTGCCCTCAATGAGCAGTTCTTC. Its protein is CATTGQPALNEQFF.

This clone was counted between two and nine times. The chain carries TRBV10-1 and TRBJ2-1; 7 nucleotides agree with TRBD2. CDR1 WNHNN and CDR2 SYGVQD come from the germline V gene (reference sequence). The CDR3 is 15 amino acids. The ends lost 2 bases at V and 7 bases at J; junction bases unmatched: 8. The CDR3 DNA follows: TGCGCCAGCAGTGAGGATTGGACTAGATCTAATGAGCAGTTCTTC. The encoded protein is CASSEDWTRSNEQFF.

The chain uses TRBV6-5 and TRBJ1-5; D unclear. V lost 3 bases to trimming and J lost 1 base, with 7 bases between them. The CDR3 contains 14 residues. Germline V gene data show CDR1 as MNHEY and CDR2 as SVGAGI. The chain's CDR3 is CASSYSFSNQPQHF. The CDR3 DNA follows: TGTGCCAGCAGTTATAGTTTCAGCAATCAGCCCCAGCATTTT.

The gene calls are TRBV5-1 and TRBJ2-3; 7 nucleotides match TRBD1. Trimming cost V 4 bases and J 4 bases; bases outside gene matches: 3. Germline values: CDR1 SGHRS, CDR2 YFSETQ. CDR3 size: 13 residues. CDR3 protein: CASSVQGADTQYF. The CDR3 region has the DNA TGCGCCAGCAGCGTTCAGGGGGCAGATACGCAGTATTTT.

V and J are TRBV27 and TRBJ2-7; TRBD2 is a possible D gene (5 bases). The CDR3 length is 16 residues. V was pared by 5 bases and J by 2 bases, with 19 bases between. Per the germline V gene, CDR1 is MNHEY and CDR2 is SMNVEV (reference sequence). The CDR3 region is CASSLTRGLGAYEQYF. The CDR3 region has the DNA TGTGCCAGCAGTCTAACACGAGGACTGGGAGCCTACGAGCAGTACTTC.

V is TRBV10-1 and J is TRBJ2-1; 10 bases align to TRBD2. V lost 5 bases and J lost 5; bases outside the gene matches: 9. Per the germline V gene, CDR1 is WNHNN and CDR2 is SYGVQD (reference sequence). The CDR3 is 16 amino acids. The CDR3 reads CASSNTGLASNNEQFF. The CDR3 DNA reads TGCGCCAGCAGTAATACGGGACTAGCGAGTAACAATGAGCAGTTCTTC.